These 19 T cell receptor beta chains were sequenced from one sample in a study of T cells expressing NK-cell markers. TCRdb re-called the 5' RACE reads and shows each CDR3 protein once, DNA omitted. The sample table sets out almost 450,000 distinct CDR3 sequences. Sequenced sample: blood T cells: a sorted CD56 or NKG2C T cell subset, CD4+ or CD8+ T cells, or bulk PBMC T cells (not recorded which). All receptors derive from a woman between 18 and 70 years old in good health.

CDR3 residues: CASSLHLGQGNEQYF. The chain couples TRBV5-1 to TRBJ2-7; TCRdb outputs TRBD1, but without DNA this stays unchecked. CDR1 is SGHRS, CDR2 YFSETQ, per germline. CDR3 length equals 15 residues.

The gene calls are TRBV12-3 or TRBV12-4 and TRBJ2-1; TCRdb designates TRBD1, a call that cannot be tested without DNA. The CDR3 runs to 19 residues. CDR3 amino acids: CASRPRGVGVSASYNEQFF.

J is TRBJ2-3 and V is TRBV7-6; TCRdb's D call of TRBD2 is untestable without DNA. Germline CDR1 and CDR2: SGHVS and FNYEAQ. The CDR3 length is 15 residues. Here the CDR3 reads CASGLYSGISDTQYF.

CDR3 sequence: CASRWVSDEQFF. The J gene is TRBJ2-1, the V gene TRBV12-3 or TRBV12-4. The CDR3 runs to 12 residues.

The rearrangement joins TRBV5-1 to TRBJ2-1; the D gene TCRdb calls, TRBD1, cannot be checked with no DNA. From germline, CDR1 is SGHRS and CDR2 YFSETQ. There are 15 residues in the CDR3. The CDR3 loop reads CASSLDRPTYNEQFF.

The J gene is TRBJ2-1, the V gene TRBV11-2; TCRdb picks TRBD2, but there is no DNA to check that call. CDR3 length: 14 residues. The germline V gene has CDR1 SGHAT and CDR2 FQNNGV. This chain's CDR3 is CASSLDVHSDRLFF. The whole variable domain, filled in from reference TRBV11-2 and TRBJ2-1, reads EAGVAQSPRYKIIEKRQSVAFWCNPISGHATLYWYQQILGQGPKLLIQFQNNGVVDDSQLPKDRFSAERLKGVDSTLKIQPAKLEDSAVYLCASSLDVHSDRLFFGPGTRLTVL.

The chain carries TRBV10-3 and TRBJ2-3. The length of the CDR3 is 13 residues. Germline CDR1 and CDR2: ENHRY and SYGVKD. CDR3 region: CAISVIGTDTQYF.

The CDR3 here is CASGQGSSGANVLTF. V usage is TRBV6-2 or TRBV6-3 and J usage is TRBJ2-6; no DNA is available, so the TRBD1 call from TCRdb remains unchecked. The CDR3 runs to 15 residues. Germline CDR1 and CDR2: MNHEY and SVGEGT.

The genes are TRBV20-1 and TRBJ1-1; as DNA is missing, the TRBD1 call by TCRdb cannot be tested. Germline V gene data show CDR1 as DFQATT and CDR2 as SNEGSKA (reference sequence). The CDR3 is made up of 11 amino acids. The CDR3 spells CTTPGNTEAFF.

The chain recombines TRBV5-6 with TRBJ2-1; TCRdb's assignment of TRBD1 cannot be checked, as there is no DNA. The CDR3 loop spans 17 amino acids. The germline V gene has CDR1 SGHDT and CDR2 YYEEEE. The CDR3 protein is CASSPASYGTPHNEQFF.

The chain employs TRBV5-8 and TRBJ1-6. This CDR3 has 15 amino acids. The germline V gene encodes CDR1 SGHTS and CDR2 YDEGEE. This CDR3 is CASSPRTRGNSPLHF.

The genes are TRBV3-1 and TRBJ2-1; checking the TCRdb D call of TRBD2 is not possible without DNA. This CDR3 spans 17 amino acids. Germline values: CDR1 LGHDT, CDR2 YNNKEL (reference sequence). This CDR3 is CASSQDRMSSGGWEQFF.

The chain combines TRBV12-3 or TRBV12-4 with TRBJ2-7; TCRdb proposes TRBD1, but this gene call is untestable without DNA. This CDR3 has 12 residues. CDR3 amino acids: CASSRTGYEQYF.

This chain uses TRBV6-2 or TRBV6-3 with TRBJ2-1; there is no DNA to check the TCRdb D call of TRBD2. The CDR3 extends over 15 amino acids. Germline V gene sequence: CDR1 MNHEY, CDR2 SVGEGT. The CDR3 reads CASSYLAGRYNEQFF.

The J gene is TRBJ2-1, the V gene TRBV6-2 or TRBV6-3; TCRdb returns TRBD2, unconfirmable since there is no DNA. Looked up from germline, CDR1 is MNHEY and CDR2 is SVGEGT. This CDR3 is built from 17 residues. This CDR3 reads CASSSFSGGAGYNEQFF.

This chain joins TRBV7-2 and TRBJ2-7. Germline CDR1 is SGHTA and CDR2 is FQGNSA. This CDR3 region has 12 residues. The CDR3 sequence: CASSTNKYEQYF. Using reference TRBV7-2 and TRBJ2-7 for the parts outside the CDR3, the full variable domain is GAGVSQSPSNKVTEKGKDVELRCDPISGHTALYWYRQSLGQGLEFLIYFQGNSAPDKSGLPSDRFSAERTGGSVSTLTIQRTQQEDSAVYLCASSTNKYEQYFGPGTRLTVT.

CDR3 protein: CASSVRGDNEQFF. The J gene is TRBJ2-1, the V gene TRBV9; the D call of TRBD1 rests on TCRdb alone, since no DNA is present to check it. The germline V gene has CDR1 SGDLS and CDR2 YYNGEE. The CDR3 length is 13 residues.

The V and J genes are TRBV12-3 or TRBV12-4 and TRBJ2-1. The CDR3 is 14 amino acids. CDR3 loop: CASKETLSYNEQFF.

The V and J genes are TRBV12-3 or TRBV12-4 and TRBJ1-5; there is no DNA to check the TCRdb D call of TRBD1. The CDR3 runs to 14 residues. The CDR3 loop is CASRNDRGNKPQHF.